The entry below gives a single T cell receptor beta chain sequence along with its context. V trimming: 4 bases; J trimming: 11 bases; junction bases outside the gene matches: 3. The CDR3 has 12 amino acids. Germline assignment: CDR1 LGHNT and CDR2 FRNRAP. This sample is part of a study of memory CD8 T cells in hepatitis C reinfection. Study at large: Between 55 and 20 weeks before reinfection detection, pre-reinfection samples were drawn.

Time point noted: pre-reinfection, 55 to 20 weeks before reinfection detection. Sorted cells were sequenced directly ex vivo without any in vitro expansion. The Montreal HEPCO cohort supplied donors who inject drugs. Control naive CD8 T cells came from a couple of donors at all three reinfection time points. Generated by immunoSEQ multiplex PCR, the TCRdb table keeps only in-frame clones and is missing some. Among 45,000 to 65,000 clones listed, about 90% were seen once. This chain uses TRBV12-5 with TRBJ2-5, with TRBD2 matching 11 bases. The sample was naive CD8+ T cells sorted from blood. This receptor was identified in a man aged 18 to 30 with hepatitis C virus infection. CDR3 in DNA: TGTGCTAGTGGTTCGGTAGCGGGGGGGCAGTACTTC. It specifies CASGSVAGGQYF.